This T cell receptor beta chain was retrieved from a study of identical twins. A universal primer binding site was introduced by template switching. The final cDNA contained unique molecular identifiers. TCRdb analysed the 5' RACE reads with MiXCR anew, one entry per CDR3 protein. The top ten clones hold 6% to 8.5% of a sample with a few hundred thousand distinct CDR3 sequences, less than 9.5% of them seen once. The CDR3 runs to 17 residues. V shed 3 bases and J 0 bases; nucleotides not matched to a gene: 3. Germline loops: CDR1 LGHNA, CDR2 YNFKEQ. Study-level points and caveats: Out-of-frame alpha sequences shared between twins exhibited an excess of low generation probability. Carriage of fewer insertions was seen in abundant cord blood beta clonotypes, whereas memory repertoires showed none.

This clonotype was detected ten times or more. Its antigen remains unknown. This sample was shared with a second study, whose subject was yellow fever vaccine responses in identical twins.

The sample comprised CD8+ T cells sorted from blood. This clonotype was obtained from a woman aged 18 to 35 in good health. The chain is built from TRBV4-2 and TRBJ2-7; 15 bases align to TRBD2. The CDR3 DNA sequence: TGTGCCAGCAGCCACCGGACTAGCGGGGGGGCCTCCTACGAGCAGTACTTC. Its translation is CASSHRTSGGASYEQYF.